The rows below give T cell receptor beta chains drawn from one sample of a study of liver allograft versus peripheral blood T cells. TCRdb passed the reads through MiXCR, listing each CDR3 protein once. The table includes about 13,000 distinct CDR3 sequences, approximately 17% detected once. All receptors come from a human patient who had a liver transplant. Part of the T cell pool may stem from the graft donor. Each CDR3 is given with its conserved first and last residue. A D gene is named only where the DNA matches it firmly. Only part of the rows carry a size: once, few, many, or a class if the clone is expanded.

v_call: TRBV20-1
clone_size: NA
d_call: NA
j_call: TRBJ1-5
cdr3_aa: CSARGGGQPQHF
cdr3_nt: TGCAGTGCTAGAGGCGGTGGGCAGCCCCAGCATTTT

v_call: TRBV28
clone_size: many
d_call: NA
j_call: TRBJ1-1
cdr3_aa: CASSFPRTNTEAFF
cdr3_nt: TGTGCCAGCAGTTTCCCCAGGACGAACACTGAAGCTTTCTTT

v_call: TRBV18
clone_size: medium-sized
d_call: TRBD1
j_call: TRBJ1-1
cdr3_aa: CASSRDSSMNTEAFF
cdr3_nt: TGTGCCAGCTCAAGGGACAGCAGCATGAACACTGAAGCTTTCTTT

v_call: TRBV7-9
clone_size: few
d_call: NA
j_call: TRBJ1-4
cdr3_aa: CASSYLGGTNEKLFF
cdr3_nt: TGTGCCAGCAGCTACCTGGGGGGGACTAATGAAAAACTGTTTTTT

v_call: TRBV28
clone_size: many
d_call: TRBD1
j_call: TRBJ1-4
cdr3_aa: CASSLSGGEEKLFF
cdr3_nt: TGTGCCAGCAGTTTATCAGGGGGCGAGGAAAAACTGTTTTTT

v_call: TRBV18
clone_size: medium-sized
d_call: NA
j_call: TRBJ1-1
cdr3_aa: CASSPSGTEAFF
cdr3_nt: TGTGCCAGCTCACCGTCAGGGACTGAAGCTTTCTTT

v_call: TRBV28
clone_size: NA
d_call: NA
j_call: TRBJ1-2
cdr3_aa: CASRNAASRERF
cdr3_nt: TGTGCCAGCAGAAATGCAGCTTCGAGGGAACGCTTC

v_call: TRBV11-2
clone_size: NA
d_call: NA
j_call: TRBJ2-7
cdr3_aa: CASSFSEAGSYEQYF
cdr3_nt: TGTGCCAGCAGCTTCTCTGAGGCAGGATCCTACGAGCAGTACTTC

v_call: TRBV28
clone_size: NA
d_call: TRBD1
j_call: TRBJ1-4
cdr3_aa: CASSLPGQGGFNEKLFF
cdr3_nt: TGTGCCAGCAGTTTACCGGGACAGGGTGGATTTAATGAAAAACTGTTTTTT

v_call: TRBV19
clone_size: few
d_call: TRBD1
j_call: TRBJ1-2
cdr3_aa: CASTLGQVINYGYTF
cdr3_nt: TGTGCCAGTACCCTCGGACAGGTGATTAACTATGGCTACACCTTC

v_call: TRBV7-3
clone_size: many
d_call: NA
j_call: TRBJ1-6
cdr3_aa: CASSLGMGNRGISPLHF
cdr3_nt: TGTGCCAGCAGCTTAGGGATGGGGAATCGGGGAATTTCACCCCTCCACTTT

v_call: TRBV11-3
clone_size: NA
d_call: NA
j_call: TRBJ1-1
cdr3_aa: CASSQKGTEAFF
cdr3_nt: TGTGCCAGCAGCCAGAAAGGGACTGAAGCTTTCTTT

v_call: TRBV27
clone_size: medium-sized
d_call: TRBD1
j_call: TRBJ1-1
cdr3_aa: CASSLAGGRAFF
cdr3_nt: TGTGCCAGCAGTTTAGCAGGGGGGAGGGCTTTCTTT

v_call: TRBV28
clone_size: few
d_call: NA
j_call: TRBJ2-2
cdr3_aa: CASSIRQFTGELFF
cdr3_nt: TGTGCCAGCAGTATCCGACAGTTCACCGGGGAGCTGTTTTTT

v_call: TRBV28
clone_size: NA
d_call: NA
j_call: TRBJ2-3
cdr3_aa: CASSQGGRDTQYF
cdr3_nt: TGTGCCAGCAGTCAGGGGGGCAGGGATACGCAGTATTTT

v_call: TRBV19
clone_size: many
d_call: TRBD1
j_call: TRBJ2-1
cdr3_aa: CASSTTPGTGRRNEQFF
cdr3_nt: TGTGCCAGTAGTACCACTCCCGGGACAGGGAGGCGCAATGAGCAGTTCTTC

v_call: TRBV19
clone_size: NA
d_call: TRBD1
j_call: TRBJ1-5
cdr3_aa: CASSGRPGQGAGQPQHF
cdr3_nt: TGTGCCAGTAGTGGCCGCCCGGGACAGGGAGCGGGACAGCCCCAGCATTTT

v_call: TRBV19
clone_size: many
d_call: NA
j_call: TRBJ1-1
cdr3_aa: CASSLRGNTEAFF
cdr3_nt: TGTGCCAGTAGTTTAAGGGGGAACACTGAAGCTTTCTTT

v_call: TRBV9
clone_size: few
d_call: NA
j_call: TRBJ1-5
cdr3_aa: CASSYGQSNQPQHF
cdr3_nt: TGTGCCAGCAGCTACGGACAGAGCAATCAGCCCCAGCATTTT

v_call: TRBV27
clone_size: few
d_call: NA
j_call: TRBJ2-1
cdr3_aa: CASSLVLRGEQFF
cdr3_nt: TGTGCCAGCAGTTTAGTCCTGCGGGGTGAGCAGTTCTTC

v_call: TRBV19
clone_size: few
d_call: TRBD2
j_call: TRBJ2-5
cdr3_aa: CASSIWLAGEETQYF
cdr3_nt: TGTGCCAGTAGTATTTGGCTAGCGGGAGAAGAGACCCAGTACTTC

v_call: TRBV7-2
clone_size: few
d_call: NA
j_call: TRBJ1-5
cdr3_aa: CASSLNQLSNQPQHF
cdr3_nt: TGTGCCAGCAGCTTAAACCAACTAAGCAATCAGCCCCAGCATTTT

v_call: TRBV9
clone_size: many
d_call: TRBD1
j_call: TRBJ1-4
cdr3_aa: CASNQQGANEKLFF
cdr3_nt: TGTGCCAGCAATCAACAGGGGGCTAATGAAAAACTGTTTTTT

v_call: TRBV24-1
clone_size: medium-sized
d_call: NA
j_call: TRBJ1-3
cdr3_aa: CATSDGGTSGNTIYF
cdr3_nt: TGTGCCACCAGTGACGGGGGGACCTCTGGAAACACCATATATTTT

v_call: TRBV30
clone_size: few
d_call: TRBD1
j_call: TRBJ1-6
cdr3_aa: CAWRPPDREGSPLHF
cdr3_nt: TGTGCCTGGAGGCCGCCGGACAGGGAAGGATCACCCCTCCACTTT

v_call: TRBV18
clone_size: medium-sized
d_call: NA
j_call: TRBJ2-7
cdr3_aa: CASSPGQRSYEQYF
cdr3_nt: TGTGCCAGCTCACCCGGACAGCGCTCCTACGAGCAGTACTTC

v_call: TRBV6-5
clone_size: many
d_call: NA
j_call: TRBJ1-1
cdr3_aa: CASSLGPGRPAFF
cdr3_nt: TGTGCCAGCAGTTTGGGGCCCGGGCGCCCGGCTTTCTTT

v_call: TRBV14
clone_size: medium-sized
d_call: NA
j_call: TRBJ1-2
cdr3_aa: CASSQDYGVARYGYTF
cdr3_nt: TGTGCCAGCAGCCAAGATTACGGGGTCGCCCGCTATGGCTACACCTTC

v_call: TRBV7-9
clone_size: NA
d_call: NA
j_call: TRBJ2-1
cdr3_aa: CASSLVIGGRNNEQFF
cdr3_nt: TGTGCCAGCAGCTTAGTGATCGGGGGTCGGAACAATGAGCAGTTCTTC

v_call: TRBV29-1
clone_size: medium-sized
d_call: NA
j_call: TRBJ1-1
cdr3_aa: CSVGQGHGEAFF
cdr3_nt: TGCAGCGTTGGGCAGGGGCACGGTGAAGCTTTCTTT

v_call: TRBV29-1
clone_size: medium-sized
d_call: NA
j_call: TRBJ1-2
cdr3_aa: CSVEVGRADFYGYTF
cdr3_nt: TGCAGCGTTGAAGTAGGCAGGGCCGACTTCTATGGCTACACCTTC

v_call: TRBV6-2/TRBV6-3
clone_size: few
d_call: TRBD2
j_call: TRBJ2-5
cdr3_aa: CASRRNPLAGLQETQYF
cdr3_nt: TGTGCCAGCAGACGGAACCCACTAGCGGGTCTACAAGAGACCCAGTACTTC

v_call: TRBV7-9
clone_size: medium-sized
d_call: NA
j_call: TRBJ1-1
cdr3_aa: CASSSWMGTEAFF
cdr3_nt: TGTGCCAGCAGCTCGTGGATGGGCACTGAAGCTTTCTTT

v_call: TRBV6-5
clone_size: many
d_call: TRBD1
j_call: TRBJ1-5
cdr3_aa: CASKARDRRVGNQPQHF
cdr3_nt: TGTGCCAGCAAAGCCCGGGACAGGAGGGTAGGGAATCAGCCCCAGCATTTT

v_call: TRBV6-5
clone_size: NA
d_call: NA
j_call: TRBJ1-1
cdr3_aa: CASSYWASQATEAFF
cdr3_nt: TGTGCCAGCAGTTACTGGGCCTCACAAGCCACTGAAGCTTTCTTT

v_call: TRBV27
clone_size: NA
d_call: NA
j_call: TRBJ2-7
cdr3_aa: CASSRGGTVTYEQYF
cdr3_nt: TGTGCCAGCAGCCGTGGGGGGACAGTCACGTACGAGCAGTACTTC

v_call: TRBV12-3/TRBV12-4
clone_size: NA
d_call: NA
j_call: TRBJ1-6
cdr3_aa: CASSLGTDSPLHF
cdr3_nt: TGTGCCAGCAGTTTGGGCACGGATTCACCCCTCCACTTT

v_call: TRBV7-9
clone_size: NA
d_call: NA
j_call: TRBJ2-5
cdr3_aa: CAYSQGQETQYF
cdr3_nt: TGTGCATATTCACAGGGTCAAGAGACCCAGTACTTC

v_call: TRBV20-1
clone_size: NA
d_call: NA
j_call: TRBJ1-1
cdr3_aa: CSARDGQTRYTEAFF
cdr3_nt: TGCAGTGCTAGAGACGGACAAACCCGTTACACTGAAGCTTTCTTT

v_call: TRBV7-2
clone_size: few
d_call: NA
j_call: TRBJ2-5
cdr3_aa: CASSSGTGKTQYF
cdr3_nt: TGTGCCAGCAGCTCTGGGACGGGTAAGACCCAGTACTTC

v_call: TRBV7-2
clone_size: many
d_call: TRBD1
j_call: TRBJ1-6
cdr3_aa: CASSRQGNSPLHF
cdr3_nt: TGTGCCAGCAGCCGACAGGGAAATTCACCCCTCCACTTT

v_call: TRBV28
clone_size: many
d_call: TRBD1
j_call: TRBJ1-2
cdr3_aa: CASSRDRGVYGYTF
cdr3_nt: TGTGCCAGCAGTCGGGACAGGGGAGTGTATGGCTACACCTTC